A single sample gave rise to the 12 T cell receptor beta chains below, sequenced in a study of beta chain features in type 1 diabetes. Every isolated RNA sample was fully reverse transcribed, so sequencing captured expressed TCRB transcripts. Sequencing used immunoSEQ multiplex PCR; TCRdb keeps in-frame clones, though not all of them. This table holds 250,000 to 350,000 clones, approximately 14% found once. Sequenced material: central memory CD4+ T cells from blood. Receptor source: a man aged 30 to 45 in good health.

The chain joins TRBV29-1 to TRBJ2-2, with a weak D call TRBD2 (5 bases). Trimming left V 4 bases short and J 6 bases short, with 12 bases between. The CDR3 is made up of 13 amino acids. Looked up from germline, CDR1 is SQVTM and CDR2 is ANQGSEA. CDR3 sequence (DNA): TGCAGCGTTGCAACTAGAACCTCCGGGGAGCTGTTTTTT. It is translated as CSVATRTSGELFF.

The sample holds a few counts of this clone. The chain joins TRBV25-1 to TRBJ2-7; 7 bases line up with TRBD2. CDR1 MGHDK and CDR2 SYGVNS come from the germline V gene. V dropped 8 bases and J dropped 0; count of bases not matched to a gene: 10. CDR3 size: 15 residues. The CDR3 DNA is TGTGCCAGCGGGACTTCCCGGGGGGACTCCTACGAGCAGTACTTC. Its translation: CASGTSRGDSYEQYF.

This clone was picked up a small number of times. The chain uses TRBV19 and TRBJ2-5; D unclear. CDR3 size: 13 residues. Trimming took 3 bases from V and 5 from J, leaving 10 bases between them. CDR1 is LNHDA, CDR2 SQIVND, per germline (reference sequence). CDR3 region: CASSISGLETQYF. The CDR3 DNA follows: TGTGCCAGTAGTATCTCCGGATTGGAGACCCAGTACTTC.

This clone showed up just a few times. CDR3 DNA: TGTGCCATCAGTCACGGGGGGGGTTACGAGCAGTACTTC. It specifies CAISHGGGYEQYF. The chain is built from TRBV10-3 and TRBJ2-7; 8 positions match TRBD2. Germline V CDR1 and CDR2: ENHRY, SYGVKD. The J segment lost 4 bases and the V segment lost 5 bases, leaving 4 bases of the junction unmatched. The CDR3 sequence is 13 residues long.

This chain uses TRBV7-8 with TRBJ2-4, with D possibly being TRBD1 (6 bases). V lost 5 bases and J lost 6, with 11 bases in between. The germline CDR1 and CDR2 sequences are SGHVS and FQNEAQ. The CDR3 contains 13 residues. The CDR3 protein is CASSPPRGNIQYF. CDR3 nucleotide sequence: TGTGCCAGCAGCCCCCCCAGGGGAAACATTCAGTACTTC.

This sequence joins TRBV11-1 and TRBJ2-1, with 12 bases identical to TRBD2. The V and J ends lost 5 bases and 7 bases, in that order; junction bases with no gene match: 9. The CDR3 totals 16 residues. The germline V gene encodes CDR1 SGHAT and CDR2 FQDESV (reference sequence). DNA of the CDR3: TGTGCCAGCAGCACGCGGACTAGCGGGACTTTTAATGAGCAGTTCTTC. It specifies CASSTRTSGTFNEQFF.

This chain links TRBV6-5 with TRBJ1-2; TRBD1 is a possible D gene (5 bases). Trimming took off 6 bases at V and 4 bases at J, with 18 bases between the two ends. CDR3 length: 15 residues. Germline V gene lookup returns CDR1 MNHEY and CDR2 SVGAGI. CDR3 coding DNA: TGTGCCAGCAGCGCCGGGACGCTTAACGCCTATGGCTACACCTTC. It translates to CASSAGTLNAYGYTF.

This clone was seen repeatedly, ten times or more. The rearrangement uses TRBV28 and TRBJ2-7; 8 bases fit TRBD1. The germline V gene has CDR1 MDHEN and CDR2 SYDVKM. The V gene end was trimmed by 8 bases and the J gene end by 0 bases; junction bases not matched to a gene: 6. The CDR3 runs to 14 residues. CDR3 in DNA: TGTGCCAGCCGACAGGGGACAACCTCCTACGAGCAGTACTTC. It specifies CASRQGTTSYEQYF.

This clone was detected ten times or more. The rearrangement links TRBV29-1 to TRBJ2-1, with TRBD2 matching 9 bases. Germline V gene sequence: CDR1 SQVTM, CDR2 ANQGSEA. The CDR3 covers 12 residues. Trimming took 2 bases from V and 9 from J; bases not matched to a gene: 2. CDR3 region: CSVESGRIEQFF. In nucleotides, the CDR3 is TGCAGCGTTGAAAGCGGGAGGATTGAGCAGTTCTTC.

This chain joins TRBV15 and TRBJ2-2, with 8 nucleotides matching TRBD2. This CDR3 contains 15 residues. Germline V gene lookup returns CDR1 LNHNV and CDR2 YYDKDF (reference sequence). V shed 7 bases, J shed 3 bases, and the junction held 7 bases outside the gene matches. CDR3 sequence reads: CATTLTSGYTGELFF. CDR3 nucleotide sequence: TGTGCCACCACACTTACTAGCGGTTACACCGGGGAGCTGTTTTTT.

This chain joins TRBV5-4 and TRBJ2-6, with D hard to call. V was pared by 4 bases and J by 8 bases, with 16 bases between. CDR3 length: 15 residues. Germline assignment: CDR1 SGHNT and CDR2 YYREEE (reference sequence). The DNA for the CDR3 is TGTGCCAGCAGCATCAAACTCTCTGGTACCAACGTCCTGACTTTC. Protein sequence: CASSIKLSGTNVLTF.

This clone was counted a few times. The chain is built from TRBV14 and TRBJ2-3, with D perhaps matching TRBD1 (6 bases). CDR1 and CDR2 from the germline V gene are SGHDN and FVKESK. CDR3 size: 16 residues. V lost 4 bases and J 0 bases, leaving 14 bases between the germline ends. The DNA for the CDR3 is TGTGCCAGCAGCCTTTACAGGGCCCGCAGCACAGATACGCAGTATTTT. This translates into CASSLYRARSTDTQYF.